Detailed here is one T cell receptor (beta chain). As yet, its antigen is unknown. V lost 3 bases and J lost 8, with 8 bases in between. The CDR3 consists of 11 residues. CDR1 and CDR2 from the germline V gene are DFQATT and SNEGSKA (reference sequence). Time point in this sample: week 47, end of study. Each vaccine dose was 300 ug of mutant IDH1 20-mer peptide, with topical imiquimod. The source of the sample is a study of a mutant IDH1 vaccine in newly diagnosed glioma. Study background: Pretreatment consisted of radiotherapy, temozolomide, or both, with most receiving both.

Study results and limitations: Immune responses arising from the vaccine appeared in more than 80% of patients. Among top peripheral T cell clonotypes, changes seemed unrelated to pseudoprogression.

The method was immunoSEQ multiplex PCR; TCRdb's version includes in-frame clones alone and lacks a portion of them. The table includes fewer than 40,000 clones, 75% to 95% detected once. The chain joins TRBV20-1 to TRBJ2-1; D gene ambiguous. Sequences were derived from PBMCs, sampled from a glioma patient whose treatment included an IDH1 peptide vaccine. The clonotype originates from a woman aged 35 to 49 with glioma. The chain's CDR3 is CSARLGYEQFF. The CDR3 DNA reads TGCAGTGCTAGGCTTGGGTATGAGCAGTTCTTC.